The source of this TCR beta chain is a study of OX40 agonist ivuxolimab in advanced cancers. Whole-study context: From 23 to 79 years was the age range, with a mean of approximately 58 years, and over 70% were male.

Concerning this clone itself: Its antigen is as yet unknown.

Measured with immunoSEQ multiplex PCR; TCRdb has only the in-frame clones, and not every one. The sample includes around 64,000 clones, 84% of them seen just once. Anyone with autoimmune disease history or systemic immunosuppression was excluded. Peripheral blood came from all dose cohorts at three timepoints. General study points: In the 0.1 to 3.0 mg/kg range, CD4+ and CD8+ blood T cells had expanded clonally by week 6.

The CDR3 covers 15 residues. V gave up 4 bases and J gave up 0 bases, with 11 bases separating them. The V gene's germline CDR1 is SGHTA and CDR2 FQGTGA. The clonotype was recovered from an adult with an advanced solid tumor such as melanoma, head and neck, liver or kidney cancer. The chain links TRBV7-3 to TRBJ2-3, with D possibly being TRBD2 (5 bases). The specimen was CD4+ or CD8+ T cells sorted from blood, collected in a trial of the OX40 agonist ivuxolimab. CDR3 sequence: CASSSGMPSTDTQYF. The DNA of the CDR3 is TGTGCCAGCAGCTCGGGAATGCCTAGCACAGATACGCAGTATTTT.